This T cell receptor (beta chain) was recorded in a study of neurological immune-mediated disorders. Findings of the study overall: It was HTLV-1-associated myelopathy that showed the most TCR clonal expansion, while multiple sclerosis showed the least, falling below healthy controls.

The CDR3 consists of 13 residues. V shed 4 bases and J 1 base; nucleotides not matched to a gene: 1. Germline V gene sequence: CDR1 DFQATT, CDR2 SNEGSKA (reference sequence). This clonotype was detected ten times or more. Antigen unknown. With 10-nucleotide random UMIs, 5'RACE was used to make the cDNA. TCRdb used MiXCR to reprocess the 5' RACE reads, holding one entry per CDR3 protein. The sample yields 35,000 to 50,000 distinct CDR3 sequences, about 15% seen once. Specimen: CD4+ T cells from blood. This clonotype was sampled from a woman aged 55-69 years with HTLV-1-associated myelopathy (HAM/TSP). The V call is TRBV20-1, the J call TRBJ1-5; 7 nucleotides match TRBD1. CDR3 residues: CSAKTGSNQPQHF. The CDR3 DNA reads TGCAGTGCTAAGACAGGGAGCAATCAGCCCCAGCATTTT.